This entry is about one T cell receptor (beta chain). This sample was taken from a study of OX40 agonist ivuxolimab in advanced cancers. Study at large: Partial responses were achieved by three patients, one with hepatocellular carcinoma and two with cutaneous melanoma.

Profiled with immunoSEQ multiplex PCR; TCRdb holds only in-frame clones, not every one. The sample lists around 95,000 clones, roughly 93% seen once, with about 0.27% in the top ten. The CDR3 has 14 amino acids. Trimming took off 5 bases at V and 2 bases at J, with 13 bases between the two ends. Germline-derived CDR1 and CDR2 are MNHNY and SVGAGI (reference sequence). The sample consisted of CD4+ or CD8+ T cells sorted from blood, taken in a trial of the OX40 agonist ivuxolimab. The sequence came from an adult with an advanced solid tumor such as melanoma, head and neck, liver or kidney cancer. The V gene is TRBV6-6, the J gene TRBJ2-7; possible D gene TRBD2, 6 bases. Written as DNA, the CDR3 is TGTGCCAGCAGTCAAGGGACTCACACCTACGAGCAGTACTTC. Its translation is CASSQGTHTYEQYF.